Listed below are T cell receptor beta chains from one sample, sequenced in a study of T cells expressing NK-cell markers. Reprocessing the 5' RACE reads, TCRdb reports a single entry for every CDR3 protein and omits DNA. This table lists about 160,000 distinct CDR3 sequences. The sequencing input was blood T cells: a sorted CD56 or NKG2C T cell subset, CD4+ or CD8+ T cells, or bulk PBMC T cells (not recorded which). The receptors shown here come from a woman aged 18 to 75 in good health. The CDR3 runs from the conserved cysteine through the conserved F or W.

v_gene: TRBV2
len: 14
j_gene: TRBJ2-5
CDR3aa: CASIRRPSQETQYF

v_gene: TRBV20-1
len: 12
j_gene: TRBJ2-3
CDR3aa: CSPKGGADTQYF

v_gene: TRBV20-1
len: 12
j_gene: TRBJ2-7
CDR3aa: CSARSLNGGGYF

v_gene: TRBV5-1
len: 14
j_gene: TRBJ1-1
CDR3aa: CASSVTTGNTEAFF

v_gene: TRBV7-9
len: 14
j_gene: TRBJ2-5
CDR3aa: CASSLGNSQETQYF

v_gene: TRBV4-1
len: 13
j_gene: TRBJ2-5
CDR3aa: CATPWRDQETQYF

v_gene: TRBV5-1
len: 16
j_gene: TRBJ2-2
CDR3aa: CASSREGGLNTGELFF

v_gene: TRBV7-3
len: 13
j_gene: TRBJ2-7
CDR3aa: CASSLNTLGEQYF

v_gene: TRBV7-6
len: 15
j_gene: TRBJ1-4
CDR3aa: CASSQNGQIDEKLFF

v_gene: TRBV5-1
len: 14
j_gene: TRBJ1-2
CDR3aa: CASSALGRSYGYTF

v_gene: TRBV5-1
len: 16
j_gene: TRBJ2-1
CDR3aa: CASSLAARGRYNEQFF

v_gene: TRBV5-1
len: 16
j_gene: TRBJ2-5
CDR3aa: CASSLGMGTSGETQYF

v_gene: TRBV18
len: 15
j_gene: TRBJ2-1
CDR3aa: CASSPTTSGYNEQFF

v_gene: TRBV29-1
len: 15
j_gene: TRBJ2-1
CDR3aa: CSAVTSGGGYNEQFF

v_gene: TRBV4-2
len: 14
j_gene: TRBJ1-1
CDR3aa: CASSQETGGARAFF

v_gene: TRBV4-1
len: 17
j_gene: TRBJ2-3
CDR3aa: CASSQDGGLLYTDTQYF

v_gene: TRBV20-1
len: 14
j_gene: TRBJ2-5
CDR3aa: CSASKREGVETQYF

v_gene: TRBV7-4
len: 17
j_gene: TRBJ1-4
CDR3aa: CASSLAKTRGMGEKLFF

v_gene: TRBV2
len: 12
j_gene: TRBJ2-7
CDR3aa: CASSDPRNEQYF

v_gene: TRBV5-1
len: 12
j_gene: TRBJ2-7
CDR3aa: CASRREDYEQYF

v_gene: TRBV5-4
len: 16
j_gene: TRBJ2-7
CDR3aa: CASSYGTSGAGYEQYF